This T cell receptor (beta chain) was obtained from a study of Ad26.COV2.S vaccination and SARS-CoV-2 variants. About the study: Donor got 5x10^10 or 1x10^11 viral particles of Ad26.COV2.S. Study findings and constraints: The TCR-based breadth and depth measures might underestimate overall T cell responses.

TCRdb's table, derived via immunoSEQ multiplex PCR, lists solely in-frame clones and lacks some. Here the sample spans 350,000 to 500,000 clones, about 93% being singletons. This clone was detected once. Its antigen is as yet unknown. At one boundary the junction diverges from the germline segment, which might be a read error. Treatment meaning: roughly 18 received Ad26.COV2.S at low or high dose, single or two shots; 5 received placebo; per-sample allocation not given. Specimen acquisition occurred on day 63 following the initial vaccine or placebo injection. Looked up from germline, CDR1 is MGHRA and CDR2 is YSYEKL. There are 15 residues in the CDR3.

V and J are TRBV4-1 and TRBJ1-2, with D possibly being TRBD1 (6 bases). The source is a person between 18 and 65 years old who received the Ad26.COV2.S COVID-19 vaccine or a placebo. Specimen: peripheral blood, collected in a trial of Ad26.COV2.S vaccine versus placebo. The CDR3 is CASSQDYPLSRGNAF. The CDR3 DNA sequence: TGCGCCAGCAGCCAAGATTACCCATTGTCCAGGGGAAATGCCTTC.